A selection of T cell receptor beta chains follows, all from one sample in a study of early T cells in non-severe SARS-CoV-2 infection. From the 5' RACE reads, TCRdb called clonotypes with MiXCR, one entry per CDR3 protein. The data show approximately 58,000 distinct CDR3 sequences, about 9.9% seen once. Sequencing used whole blood. These receptors all come from an adult who was a healthcare worker with PCR-confirmed SARS-CoV-2 infection or an uninfected control (not recorded which). The CDR3 runs from the conserved cysteine through the conserved F or W. Each record gives: clone size, V gene, D gene, J gene, CDR3 protein, CDR3 DNA. D genes are given only for firm matches. Where a row states a size, it is once, few, many or the class of an expanded clone; other rows omit it.

few	TRBV29-1	TRBD2	TRBJ2-1	CSVSTGLFINEQFF	TGCAGCGTGAGCACGGGACTATTCATTAATGAGCAGTTCTTC
many	TRBV15	TRBD2	TRBJ2-3	CATSGLASGTDTQYF	TGTGCCACCAGTGGACTAGCGTCGGGCACAGATACGCAGTATTTT
few	TRBV9	.	TRBJ2-7	CASSPTGREQYF	TGTGCCAGCAGTCCTACAGGGAGGGAGCAGTACTTC
many	TRBV30	TRBD1	TRBJ1-1	CAWRIPDRLNTEAFF	TGTGCCTGGAGGATACCGGACAGGCTTAACACTGAAGCTTTCTTT
few	TRBV14	.	TRBJ1-4	CASSQVEGANEKLFF	TGTGCCAGCAGCCAAGTGGAGGGAGCTAATGAAAAACTGTTTTTT
few	TRBV30	.	TRBJ1-5	CAWENRDQPQHF	TGTGCCTGGGAAAACAGGGATCAGCCCCAGCATTTT
.	TRBV5-1	TRBD1	TRBJ2-7	CASSGDRGYEQYF	TGCGCCAGCAGCGGGGACAGGGGTTACGAGCAGTACTTC
many	TRBV7-9	.	TRBJ1-5	CASSLDGAGQPQHF	TGTGCCAGCAGCTTGGACGGAGCGGGTCAGCCCCAGCATTTT
many	TRBV5-1	TRBD2	TRBJ2-1	CASSSNPPGLGAGNEQFF	TGCGCCAGCAGCTCTAACCCACCGGGACTAGGTGCCGGCAATGAGCAGTTCTTC
many	TRBV4-2	TRBD1	TRBJ2-7	CASSQEAGGGSYEQYF	TGTGCCAGCAGCCAAGAGGCAGGGGGCGGATCCTACGAGCAGTACTTC
.	TRBV20-1	.	TRBJ2-7	CSARTRGEQYF	TGCAGTGCTAGGACTCGGGGCGAGCAGTACTTC
.	TRBV5-4	.	TRBJ1-2	CASSLASPDPNYGYTF	TGTGCCAGCAGCTTGGCTAGTCCAGATCCAAACTATGGCTACACCTTC
medium-sized	TRBV14	.	TRBJ2-3	CASSQDPRGRGAFEDTQYF	TGTGCCAGCAGCCAAGATCCGAGGGGCCGCGGCGCTTTTGAAGATACGCAGTATTTT
many	TRBV7-2	TRBD2	TRBJ2-5	CASSTGLGGETQYF	TGTGCCAGCAGCACGGGACTAGGGGGGGAGACCCAGTACTTC
many	TRBV10-3	.	TRBJ1-4	CAVGTGATNEKLFF	TGTGCCGTTGGGACGGGCGCAACTAATGAAAAACTGTTTTTT
many	TRBV2	.	TRBJ1-1	CASSVGENTEAFF	TGTGCCAGCAGTGTGGGGGAGAACACTGAAGCTTTCTTT
.	TRBV5-1	.	TRBJ2-7	CASSLVAQESYELYF	TGCGCCAGCAGCTTGGTGGCACAGGAGAGCTACGAGCTGTACTTC
.	TRBV5-5	.	TRBJ2-3	CASSDYDNTDTQYF	TGTGCCAGCAGCGACTACGACAACACAGATACGCAGTATTTT
many	TRBV18	.	TRBJ2-3	CASSPPARFDTQYF	TGTGCCAGCTCACCACCGGCTAGGTTCGATACGCAGTATTTT